This T cell receptor beta chain was observed in a study of post-analysis software for immune sequencing data. Looking at the study overall: The disease courses spanned relapsing-remitting, secondary progressive and progressive-relapsing forms of multiple sclerosis.

The CDR3 totals 14 residues. CDR1 is LNHNV and CDR2 is YYDKDF in the germline V gene (reference sequence). Trimming removed 0 bases from V and 4 bases from J, with 9 bases in between. Every TCR beta cDNA library bore unique molecular identifiers. In TCRdb, the PCR reads were re-called with MiXCR into one record per CDR3 protein. The profile shows approximately 690,000 distinct CDR3 sequences, 55% to 70% of them singletons. Points on this clonotype: Its specificity is unknown.

Notes on the study in general: TRBV5-6, TRBV5-1 and TRBV20-1 belonged to a set of roughly 5 TRBV segments that were more frequent in patients than controls.

The TCR sequence derives from a girl aged 2-10 years with multiple sclerosis. The chain joins TRBV15 to TRBJ1-2; D may be TRBD1 (5 bases). Sequenced material: blood. This CDR3 reads CATSRDVGRYGYTF. CDR3 nucleotide sequence: TGTGCCACCAGCAGAGATGTGGGACGCTATGGCTACACCTTC.